This paragraph covers one T cell receptor beta chain sequence. Its antigen is unidentified. The data are from a study of cytomegalovirus exposure and HLA in healthy donors. Study outcomes and limitations: On later analysis, the bulk of CMV-associated TCR beta chains appeared to be HLA-restricted. Among the sequence variants, a highly shared cluster was likely an artifact of sequencing. TCR beta V- and J-gene trimming, according to a later analysis, was linked to a missense DCLRE1C variant.

The trim removed 5 bases at V and 4 bases at J, leaving 10 bases unmatched. Germline V gene sequence: CDR1 SGHTA, CDR2 FQGNSA. CDR3 size: 18 residues. PCR primers comprised 60 Vbeta and 13 Jbeta primers. Generated by immunoSEQ multiplex PCR, the TCRdb table keeps only in-frame clones and is missing some. The repertoire holds around 70,000 clones, 75% seen once, with roughly 12% in the top ten. Input material: PBMCs. This clonotype was obtained from a man in his 70s in good health and CMV-seronegative. This sequence joins TRBV7-2 and TRBJ2-5, with TRBD2 matching over 16 bases. CDR3 in amino acids: CASSPLGLAGGFGETQYF. The CDR3 coding sequence is TGTGCCAGCAGCCCGCTGGGACTAGCGGGAGGGTTTGGAGAGACCCAGTACTTC.